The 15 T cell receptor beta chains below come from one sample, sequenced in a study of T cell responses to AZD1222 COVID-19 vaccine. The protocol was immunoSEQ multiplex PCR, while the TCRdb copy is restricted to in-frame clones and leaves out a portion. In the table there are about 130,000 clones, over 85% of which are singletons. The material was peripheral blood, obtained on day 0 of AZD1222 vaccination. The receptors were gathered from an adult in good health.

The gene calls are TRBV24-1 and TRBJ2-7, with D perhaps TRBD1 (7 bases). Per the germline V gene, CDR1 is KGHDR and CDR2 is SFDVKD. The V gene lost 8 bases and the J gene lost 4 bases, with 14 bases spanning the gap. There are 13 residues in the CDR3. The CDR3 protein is CATKEGARYEQYF. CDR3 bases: TGTGCCACCAAGGAGGGGGCTAGGTACGAGCAGTACTTC.

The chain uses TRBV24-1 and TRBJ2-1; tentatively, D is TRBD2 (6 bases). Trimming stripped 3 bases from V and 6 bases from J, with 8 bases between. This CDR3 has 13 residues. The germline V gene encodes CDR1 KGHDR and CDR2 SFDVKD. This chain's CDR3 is CATSDRRGNEQFF. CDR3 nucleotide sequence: TGTGCCACCAGTGATCGGCGGGGCAATGAGCAGTTCTTC.

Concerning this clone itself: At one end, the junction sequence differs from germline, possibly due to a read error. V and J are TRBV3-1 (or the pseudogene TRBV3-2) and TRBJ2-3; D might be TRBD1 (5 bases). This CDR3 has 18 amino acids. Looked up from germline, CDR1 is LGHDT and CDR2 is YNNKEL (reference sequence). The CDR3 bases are TGTGCCAGCAGCCAAGATCGTGTGGGGCTCCTAAGCACATATACGCAGTATTTT. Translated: CASSQDRVGLLSTYTQYF.

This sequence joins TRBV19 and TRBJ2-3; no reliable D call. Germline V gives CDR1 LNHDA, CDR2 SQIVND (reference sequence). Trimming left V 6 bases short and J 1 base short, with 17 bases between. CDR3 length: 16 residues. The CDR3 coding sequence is TGTGCCAGTAGAGACCAAAGGGTTAAGGGCACAGATACGCAGTATTTT. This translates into CASRDQRVKGTDTQYF.

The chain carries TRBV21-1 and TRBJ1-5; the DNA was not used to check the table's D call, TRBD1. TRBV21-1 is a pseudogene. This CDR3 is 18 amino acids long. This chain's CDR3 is CASSRKDPDRHLYQPQHF. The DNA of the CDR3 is TGTGCCAGCAGCAGGAAAGACCCGGACAGGCACTTGTATCAGCCCCAGCATTTT.

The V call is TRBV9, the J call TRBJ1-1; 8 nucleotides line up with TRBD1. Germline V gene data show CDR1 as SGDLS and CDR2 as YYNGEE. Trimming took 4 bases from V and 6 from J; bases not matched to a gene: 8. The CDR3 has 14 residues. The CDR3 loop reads CASSSRTGTPEAFF. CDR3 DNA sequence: TGTGCCAGCAGCTCCCGGACAGGGACCCCTGAAGCTTTCTTT.

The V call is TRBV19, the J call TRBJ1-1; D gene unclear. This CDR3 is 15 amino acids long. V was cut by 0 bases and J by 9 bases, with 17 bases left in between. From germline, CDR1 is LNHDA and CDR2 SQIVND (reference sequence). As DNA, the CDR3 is TGTGCCAGTAGTATAGATCTCCTCGGAACCCGACAAGCTTTCTTT. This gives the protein CASSIDLLGTRQAFF.

The CDR3 bases are TGTGCCAGCAGTGATGCCGGGTCCGGACAGATTAATCAGCCCCAGCATTTT. Residues: CASSDAGSGQINQPQHF. J is TRBJ1-5 and V is TRBV6-1, with a weak D call TRBD1 (6 bases). The CDR3 covers 17 residues. Germline CDR1 reads MNHNS; CDR2 reads SASEGT. The V and J ends lost 3 bases and 4 bases respectively, with 19 bases between them.

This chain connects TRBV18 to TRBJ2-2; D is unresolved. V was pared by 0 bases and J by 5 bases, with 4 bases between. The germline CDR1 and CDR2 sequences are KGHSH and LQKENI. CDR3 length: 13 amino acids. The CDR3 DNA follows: TGTGCCAGCTCACCACCTGCGACCGGGGAGCTGTTTTTT. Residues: CASSPPATGELFF.

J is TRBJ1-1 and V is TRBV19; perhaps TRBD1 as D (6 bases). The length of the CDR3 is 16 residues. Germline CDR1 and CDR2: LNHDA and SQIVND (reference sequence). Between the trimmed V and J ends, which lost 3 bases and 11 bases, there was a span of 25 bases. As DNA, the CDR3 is TGTGCCAGTAGTATTACGGGGGGCGAATACTCCCGCCGGGCTTTCTTT. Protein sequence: CASSITGGEYSRRAFF.

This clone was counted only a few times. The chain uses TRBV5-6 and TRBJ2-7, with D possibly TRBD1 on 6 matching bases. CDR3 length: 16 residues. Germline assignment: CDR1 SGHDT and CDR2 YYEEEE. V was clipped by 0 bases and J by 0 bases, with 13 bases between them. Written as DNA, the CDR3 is TGTGCCAGCAGCTTGGCTCCGAGGGGGAACTCCTACGAGCAGTACTTC. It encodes CASSLAPRGNSYEQYF.

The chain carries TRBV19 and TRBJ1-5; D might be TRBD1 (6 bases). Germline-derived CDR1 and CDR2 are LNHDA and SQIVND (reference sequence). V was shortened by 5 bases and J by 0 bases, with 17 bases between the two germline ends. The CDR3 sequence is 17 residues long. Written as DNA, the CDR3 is TGTGCCAGTAGTCCAACCCGGGGGGCAGGTAGCAATCAGCCCCAGCATTTT. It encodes CASSPTRGAGSNQPQHF.

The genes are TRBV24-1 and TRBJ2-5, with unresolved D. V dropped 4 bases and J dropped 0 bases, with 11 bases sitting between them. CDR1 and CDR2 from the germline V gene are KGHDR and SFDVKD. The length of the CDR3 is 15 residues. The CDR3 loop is CATSDSRTDQETQYF. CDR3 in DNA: TGTGCCACCAGTGACTCCCGGACCGACCAAGAGACCCAGTACTTC.

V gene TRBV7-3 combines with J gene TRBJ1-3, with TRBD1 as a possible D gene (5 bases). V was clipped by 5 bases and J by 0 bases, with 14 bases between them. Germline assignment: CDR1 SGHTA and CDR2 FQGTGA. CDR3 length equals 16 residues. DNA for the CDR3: TGTGCCAGCAGCCGCTTGGGGGGATTCTCTGGAAACACCATATATTTT. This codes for CASSRLGGFSGNTIYF. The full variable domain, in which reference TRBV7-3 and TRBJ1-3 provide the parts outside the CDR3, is GAGVSQTPSNKVTEKGKYVELRCDPISGHTALYWYRQSLGQGPEFLIYFQGTGAADDSGLPNDRFFAVRPEGSVSTLKIQRTERGDSAVYLCASSRLGGFSGNTIYFGEGSWLTVV.

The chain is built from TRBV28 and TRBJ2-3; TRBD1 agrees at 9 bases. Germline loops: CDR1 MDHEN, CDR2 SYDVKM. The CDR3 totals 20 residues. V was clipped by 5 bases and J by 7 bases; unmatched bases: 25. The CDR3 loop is CASSPILNRDREKGGNTQYF. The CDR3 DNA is TGTGCCAGCAGTCCGATATTAAACCGGGACAGGGAGAAAGGAGGAAATACGCAGTATTTT.